Shown below are 16 T cell receptor beta chains from a single sample sequenced in a study of T cell repertoires and Cas9 in healthy adults. Using immunoSEQ multiplex PCR, the repertoire was profiled, and TCRdb retains in-frame clones only, with some absent. The data hold around 25,000 clones, with around 90% observed a single time. Material: CD4+ effector T cells (CD127+, CD25-, CD137-, CD154-) from PBMCs; culture status not recorded. These receptors originate from a human donor in good health.

V is TRBV7-2 and J is TRBJ2-1; possibly TRBD2 for D (6 bases). V was cut by 5 bases and J by 8 bases, with 16 bases left in between. The V gene's germline CDR1 is SGHTA and CDR2 FQGNSA. The CDR3 runs 14 residues. The CDR3 protein is CASSPGGGAYEQFF. The CDR3 bases are TGTGCCAGCAGCCCCGGCGGAGGGGCCTATGAGCAGTTCTTC.

This rearrangement joins TRBV18 to TRBJ2-7; 7 bases align to TRBD1. Germline assignment: CDR1 KGHSH and CDR2 LQKENI. Trimming removed 2 bases from V and 0 bases from J; junction bases left unmatched: 1. There are 14 residues in the CDR3. The chain's CDR3 is CASSPGDSSYEQYF. The DNA of the CDR3 is TGTGCCAGCTCACCAGGGGACAGCTCCTACGAGCAGTACTTC.

J is TRBJ2-1 and V is TRBV11-2; D gene ambiguous. The CDR3 length is 10 residues. The germline CDR1 and CDR2 sequences are SGHAT and FQNNGV. V shed 5 bases and J shed 10 bases, with 6 bases lying between them. The CDR3 is CASSLVEQFF. The CDR3 DNA follows: TGTGCCAGCAGCCTGGTGGAGCAGTTCTTC. Full variable domain (missing parts from reference TRBV11-2 and TRBJ2-1): EAGVAQSPRYKIIEKRQSVAFWCNPISGHATLYWYQQILGQGPKLLIQFQNNGVVDDSQLPKDRFSAERLKGVDSTLKIQPAKLEDSAVYLCASSLVEQFFGPGTRLTVL.

The rearrangement uses TRBV11-1 and TRBJ2-1; D is uncertain. The CDR3 contains 15 residues. With 4 bases removed from V and 1 base from J, the gap between germline ends came to 11 bases. Germline CDR1 reads SGHAT; CDR2 reads FQDESV (reference sequence). DNA for the CDR3: TGTGCCAGCAGCTCCACTCAGGTATCCTACAATGAGCAGTTCTTC. It encodes CASSSTQVSYNEQFF.

This chain links TRBV11-2 with TRBJ2-1; possibly TRBD1 for D (7 bases). Germline-derived CDR1 and CDR2 are SGHAT and FQNNGV. Trimming removed 6 bases at V and 5 bases at J, with 14 bases between. The CDR3 covers 14 residues. CDR3 in amino acids: CASRRDSLNNEQFF. Written as DNA, the CDR3 is TGTGCCAGCAGGCGGGACAGCCTAAACAATGAGCAGTTCTTC.

This clone has only one observation. The chain employs TRBV4-1 and TRBJ2-2, with 7 bases identical to TRBD1. V dropped 0 bases and J dropped 5; count of bases not matched to a gene: 12. CDR3 length: 18 residues. The germline V gene encodes CDR1 MGHRA and CDR2 YSYEKL. In DNA form, the CDR3 reads TGCGCCAGCAGCCAAGAAGACAGGGCGGTTGTAAGAACCGGGGAGCTGTTTTTT. Protein sequence: CASSQEDRAVVRTGELFF.

The chain combines TRBV7-9 with TRBJ2-1, with 14 nucleotides matching TRBD2. This CDR3 comprises 18 residues. The germline CDR1 and CDR2 sequences are SEHNR and FQNEAQ (reference sequence). V gave up 2 bases and J gave up 6 bases; unmatched junction bases: 9. The chain's CDR3 is CASSLPPRLAGGRNEQFF. The CDR3, as DNA: TGTGCCAGCAGCTTACCCCCCAGACTAGCGGGGGGGCGCAATGAGCAGTTCTTC.

V usage is TRBV5-6 and J usage is TRBJ2-7, with D unclear. Germline V gene lookup returns CDR1 SGHDT and CDR2 YYEEEE. V was trimmed by 3 bases and J by 4 bases, leaving 8 bases between them. This CDR3 has 12 residues. CDR3 coding DNA: TGTGCCAGCAGCTCCGACTTATACGAGCAGTACTTC. It is translated as CASSSDLYEQYF.

This clone is a singleton in its sample. The chain couples TRBV9 to TRBJ2-2; D tentatively fits TRBD1 or TRBD2 (6 bases each). Looked up from germline, CDR1 is SGDLS and CDR2 is YYNGEE. The CDR3 is 17 amino acids. V lost 3 bases to trimming and J lost 1 base, with 16 bases between them. The CDR3 nucleotides read TGTGCCAGCAGCGGCCCCAAGGGGGGAAGGAACACCGGGGAGCTGTTTTTT. Its translation: CASSGPKGGRNTGELFF.

The gene calls are TRBV19 and TRBJ1-3; D gene ambiguous. This CDR3 has 14 residues. The V end lost 8 bases, the J end lost 0 bases, and 11 bases lay between the germline ends. CDR1 is LNHDA, CDR2 SQIVND, per germline (reference sequence). Here the CDR3 reads CASSDTLSGNTIYF. As DNA, the CDR3 is TGTGCCAGTTCTGACACCCTCTCTGGAAACACCATATATTTT.

With respect to this clone: At one boundary the junction diverges from the germline segment, which might be a read error. This chain connects TRBV11-3 to TRBJ2-3; D not resolved. This CDR3 is 12 amino acids long. Germline CDR1 is SGHNT and CDR2 is YENEEA. For the CDR3, the DNA is TGTGCCAGCAGCCCAGGCACCGATACGCAGTATTTT. Encoded protein: CASSPGTDTQYF.

CDR3 loop: CASSPPGQGQDEQYF. CDR3 coding DNA: TGTGCCAGCTCACCACCGGGACAGGGCCAGGACGAGCAGTACTTC. The chain is built from TRBV18 and TRBJ2-7; 9 nucleotides align to TRBD1. The CDR3 is made up of 15 amino acids. CDR1 is KGHSH, CDR2 LQKENI, per germline. The ends lost 0 bases at V and 5 bases at J; junction bases unmatched: 5.

The chain joins TRBV29-1 to TRBJ2-5; D might be TRBD1 or TRBD2, each matching 6 bases. Trimming stripped 3 bases from V and 4 bases from J, with 12 bases between. There are 13 residues in the CDR3. Germline assignment: CDR1 SQVTM and CDR2 ANQGSEA. The CDR3 spells CSVDIGGGETQYF. DNA for the CDR3: TGCAGCGTTGATATAGGGGGAGGAGAGACCCAGTACTTC.

The rearrangement uses TRBV19 and TRBJ1-4, with D possibly matching TRBD1 (6 bases). Germline CDR1 is LNHDA and CDR2 is SQIVND (reference sequence). With 9 bases removed from V and 10 bases from J, the gap between germline ends came to 9 bases. This CDR3 contains 10 residues. The CDR3 spells CARGAGKLFF. DNA of the CDR3: TGTGCCAGGGGGGCGGGAAAACTGTTTTTT.

The J gene is TRBJ1-1, the V gene TRBV6-5; TRBD1 is a possible D gene (5 bases). Germline loops: CDR1 MNHEY, CDR2 SVGAGI. The CDR3 sequence is 15 residues long. V was pared by 6 bases and J by 0 bases, with 14 bases between. The CDR3 DNA reads TGTGCCAGCAGCTCACCGACAGAAATGAACACTGAAGCTTTCTTT. Protein product: CASSSPTEMNTEAFF.

This clone has only one observation. The V and J genes are TRBV18 and TRBJ2-1; no firm D call. Germline-derived CDR1 and CDR2 are KGHSH and LQKENI. The length of the CDR3 is 15 residues. Trimming shortened V by 3 bases and J by 9 bases, and 18 bases separated the two germline ends. This CDR3 reads CASSPRTAGLGEQFF. The CDR3 nucleotides read TGTGCCAGCTCACCGAGGACGGCCGGGTTGGGTGAGCAGTTCTTC.